This TCR beta chain was profiled in a study of T cell responses to AZD1222 COVID-19 vaccine. The assay was immunoSEQ multiplex PCR, and TCRdb's table has in-frame clones only and misses some. The sample has 180,000 or so clones, approximately 93% seen once. Germline V CDR1 and CDR2: LGHDT, YNNKEL (reference sequence). The CDR3 spans 15 residues. Trimming pared 1 base from V and 5 bases from J, leaving 14 bases between. The origin of this receptor is an adult who received the AZD1222 COVID-19 vaccine. V usage is TRBV3-1 (or the pseudogene TRBV3-2) and J usage is TRBJ1-2; perhaps TRBD1 as D (5 bases). Sequencing was performed on peripheral blood, taken 28 days after the second AZD1222 dose. CDR3 sequence: CASSQALPGRYGYTF. The CDR3 DNA reads as TGTGCCAGCAGCCAAGCCCTGCCAGGGAGGTATGGCTACACCTTC.